These T cell receptor beta chains were read from a single sample in a study of blood T cell repertoires in COVID-19. Only in-frame clones appear in the TCRdb table, and some are missing; sequencing was by immunoSEQ multiplex PCR. The sample lists some 200,000 clones, about 90% occurring once. Specimen: peripheral blood. The receptors shown here come from a man in his thirties or forties with acute or convalescent COVID-19. Each CDR3 is given with its conserved first and last residue. A D gene is named only where the DNA matches it firmly.

>NA|TRBV27
CASRGGNTPQHF
>NA|TRBV14
CASSDNGLGYTF
>TRBD1|TRBV25-1
CASSMRTGASNEQFF
>TRBD1|TRBV27
CASSLIGQGLIGANVLTF
>NA|TRBV2
CASSSSQWNTEAFF
>TRBD2|TRBV7-2
CASSQASGGETQYF
>NA|TRBV24-1
CATGDFYGYTF
>NA|TRBV28
CASSLGTRLDTEAFF
>TRBD1|TRBV18
CASSTGQGSSYEQYF
>NA|TRBV5-6
CASSLILLQRSTDTQYF
>TRBD2|TRBV9
CASSTRGLAGLYTQETQYF
>TRBD1|TRBV24-1
CATSPTLRTGAMETQYF
>NA|TRBV15
CATSSPEAGFRNIQYF
>TRBD1|TRBV11-2
CASSSGTGATGELFF
>TRBD2|TRBV5-8
CASSGTRLAGDTQYF
>NA|TRBV18
CASSPSRDGYTF
>NA|TRBV4-2
CASSQQGIMNTEAFF
>TRBD1|TRBV11-2
CASSLAHDRVGYTF
>NA|TRBV14
CASSPGGGNQPQHF
>NA|TRBV28
CASRPDPDRYYGYTF
>NA|TRBV2
CASSEDGGRGTDTQYF
>NA|TRBV7-8
CASGLQSPANEKLFF
>TRBD1|TRBV19
CASTSTGLSNQPQHF
>NA|TRBV2
CAGSRVPSYEQYF
>TRBD2|TRBV19
CASTASGGKLRNEQFF
>TRBD1|TRBV19
CASSFGTGGTYNEQFF
>TRBD2|TRBV7-3
CASSLQAGGPHEQFF
>TRBD1|TRBV7-7
CASSLSPGGEDTQYF
>TRBD1|TRBV7-9
CASSLAGTGFNTEAFF
>TRBD2|TRBV19
CASSFIGRAGELFF
>NA|TRBV3-1/TRBV3-2
CASSRRDSGETQYF
>NA|TRBV5-4
CASRQDTNTIETQYF
>TRBD1|TRBV6-2/TRBV6-3
CASSYGDRGHIQYF
>NA|TRBV28
CASSSLRTAAFF
>TRBD1|TRBV29-1
CSDGTGSYNEQFF
>TRBD1|TRBV5-1
CASSLGTGGFYEQYF
>NA|TRBV5-4
CASSLDRGNEQFF
>NA|TRBV4-1
CASSQGLSYEQYF
>NA|TRBV21-1
CASRHRQGPTF
>TRBD2|TRBV7-6
CASSLIAGGPTDTQYF
>NA|TRBV30
CAWSVGTWGDEQFF
>NA|TRBV5-4
CASSFGGAKGEQYF
>TRBD2|TRBV5-4
CASNSGRSSYNEQFF
>TRBD2|TRBV9
CASSATRDRRLARGHNEQFF
>NA|TRBV5-4
CASSLPGDKGGGGYTF
>TRBD1|TRBV5-8
CASSLDRVDYEQYF
>NA|TRBV4-1
CASSQGPNTGELFF
>TRBD1|TRBV19
CASSTPGTGGKIYF
>NA|TRBV28
CASTWGVWGTEAFF
>NA|TRBV4-1
CASRPRGESDTQYF
>NA|TRBV28
CASIPSPVISYGYTF
>NA|TRBV5-4
CASSLDGGSYGYTF
>TRBD2|TRBV6-1
CASSGLAGGKAYEQYF
>TRBD2|TRBV28
CASSLWPKTSGSYEQYF